This TCR beta chain was sequenced for a study of CD4 T cells in relation to SARS-CoV-2 and coronaviruses. Study-wide background: TCR beta CDR3s were sequenced after approximately ten-day antigen culture of PBMCs. Findings of the study overall: Crossreactivity was assessed only for spike protein, not other viral proteins.

Details on this clone: Its antigen is not identified.

The unexposed donors gave CD4+ T cells in 2011-2018, prior to COVID-19. Isolation of CD4+ T cells took place after approximately 11 days in culture. The CDR3 spans 12 residues. CDR1 is SEHNR, CDR2 FQNEAQ, per germline (reference sequence). V was pared by 2 bases and J by 12 bases, with 13 bases between. Method: immunoSEQ multiplex PCR; TCRdb's copy keeps in-frame clones and lacks some. The sample contains fewer than 15,000 clones, approximately 78% of which appear only once. Sequencing used CD4+ T cells from PBMCs, cultured in vitro. The rearrangement joins TRBV7-9 to TRBJ1-1, with D possibly being TRBD1 (6 bases). The receptor's source is a human donor in good health. For the CDR3, the DNA is TGTGCCAGCAGCTTACAAACAGGGCGACCTTTCTTT. Its protein is CASSLQTGRPFF. Filled out from reference TRBV7-9 and TRBJ1-1, the complete variable domain reads DTGVSQNPRHKITKRGQNVTFRCDPISEHNRLYWYRQTLGQGPEFLTYFQNEAQLEKSRLLSDRFSAERPKGSFSTLEIQRTEQGDSAMYLCASSLQTGRPFFGQGTRLTVV.